Following are 28 T cell receptor beta chains from one sample sequenced in a study of blood T cell repertoires in COVID-19. Libraries were prepared by immunoSEQ multiplex PCR; TCRdb keeps only in-frame clonotypes and omits some of them. The sample has some 70,000 clones; 85% to 90% are singletons. The sequencing sample was made of peripheral blood. Receptors originate from a man in his fifties with acute or convalescent COVID-19.

The gene calls are TRBV19 and TRBJ2-1; D is perhaps TRBD2 (7 bases). Trimming left V 4 bases short and J 5 bases short, with 27 bases between. Germline V gene lookup returns CDR1 LNHDA and CDR2 SQIVND (reference sequence). The CDR3 loop spans 19 amino acids. The CDR3 loop reads CASSKIGGVRGTLNNEQFF. In nucleotides, the CDR3 is TGTGCCAGTAGTAAAATAGGGGGGGTGAGAGGGACCCTTAACAATGAGCAGTTCTTC.

The chain employs TRBV7-2 and TRBJ2-3; D is unresolved. The CDR3 contains 11 residues. Looked up from germline, CDR1 is SGHTA and CDR2 is FQGNSA. The V end was cut by 1 base, the J end by 11 bases, with 7 bases between. The DNA of the CDR3 is TGTGCCAGCAGCTTAGATGGCGGGCAGTATTTT. Translating it yields CASSLDGGQYF. Based on the CDR3 plus reference TRBV7-2 and TRBJ2-3, the full variable domain is GAGVSQSPSNKVTEKGKDVELRCDPISGHTALYWYRQSLGQGLEFLIYFQGNSAPDKSGLPSDRFSAERTGGSVSTLTIQRTQQEDSAVYLCASSLDGGQYFGPGTRLTVL.

The rearrangement joins TRBV21-1 to TRBJ1-5. TRBV21-1 is assigned pseudogene status. This CDR3 is 21 amino acids long. CDR3: CASTPFVTEAGDAYSNQPQHF. DNA for the CDR3: TGTGCCAGCACCCCCTTTGTAACCGAGGCGGGGGATGCGTATAGCAATCAGCCCCAGCATTTT.

The chain has TRBV12-5 and TRBJ1-4, with 10 nucleotides matching TRBD1. CDR3 size: 16 residues. The V and J ends lost 7 bases and 4 bases, in that order; junction bases with no gene match: 9. Germline CDR1 reads LGHNT; CDR2 reads FRNRAP. The DNA of the CDR3 is TGTGCTAGTGATAAGACAGGGGGCCGCCGTAATGAAAAACTGTTTTTT. Translated: CASDKTGGRRNEKLFF.

This chain links TRBV2 with TRBJ1-1, with D hard to call. V was shortened by 4 bases and J by 4 bases, with 10 bases between the two germline ends. CDR1 and CDR2 (germline): SNHLY, FYNNEI. This CDR3 has 13 residues. CDR3 protein: CASSVRRVTEAFF. CDR3 nucleotide sequence: TGTGCCAGCAGTGTGCGACGGGTCACTGAAGCTTTCTTT.

V is TRBV3-1 (or the pseudogene TRBV3-2) and J is TRBJ2-1, with 10 bases lining up with TRBD2. The trim removed 4 bases at V and 7 bases at J, leaving 7 bases unmatched. Germline CDR1 reads LGHDT; CDR2 reads YNNKEL (reference sequence). The CDR3 has 15 amino acids. This CDR3 reads CASSPGLAEANEQFF. In DNA form, the CDR3 reads TGTGCCAGCAGCCCTGGACTAGCGGAGGCAAATGAGCAGTTCTTC.

The rearrangement joins TRBV27 to TRBJ2-3; weak D call: TRBD1 (5 bases). The CDR3 has 14 residues. V was cut by 7 bases and J by 4 bases, with 15 bases left in between. The V gene's germline CDR1 is MNHEY and CDR2 SMNVEV (reference sequence). The CDR3 loop reads CASIEAGYPDTQYF. The CDR3 DNA is TGTGCCAGCATCGAGGCAGGGTATCCAGATACGCAGTATTTT.

The J gene is TRBJ1-5, the V gene TRBV19; 9 bases fit TRBD1. V dropped 6 bases and J dropped 0; count of bases not matched to a gene: 3. The V gene's germline CDR1 is LNHDA and CDR2 SQIVND (reference sequence). The CDR3 totals 15 residues. CDR3 in amino acids: CASSRDRDSNQPQHF. CDR3 nucleotide sequence: TGTGCCAGTAGCAGGGACAGGGATAGCAATCAGCCCCAGCATTTT.

V gene TRBV5-1 combines with J gene TRBJ1-1, with D possibly TRBD1 on 6 matching bases. CDR1 and CDR2 (germline): SGHRS, YFSETQ. The CDR3 consists of 14 residues. Trimming left V 4 bases short and J 1 base short, with 11 bases between. The CDR3 DNA reads as TGCGCCAGCAGCCAAGGGACACAGAACACTGAAGCTTTCTTT. It encodes CASSQGTQNTEAFF.

This clone showed up just once. CDR3 loop: CATSRESGGSYEQYF. DNA for the CDR3: TGTGCCACCAGCAGGGAGAGCGGGGGCTCCTACGAGCAGTACTTC. The gene calls are TRBV15 and TRBJ2-7, with 8 bases aligning to TRBD2. CDR1 and CDR2 from the germline V gene are LNHNV and YYDKDF (reference sequence). The V gene end was trimmed by 3 bases and the J gene end by 0 bases; junction bases not matched to a gene: 4. This CDR3 is 15 amino acids long.

The chain links TRBV27 to TRBJ1-5, with D maybe TRBD1 (5 bases). The CDR3 length is 17 residues. V dropped 0 bases and J dropped 4 bases, with 16 bases sitting between them. Germline CDR1 MNHEY, CDR2 SMNVEV (reference sequence). As DNA, the CDR3 is TGTGCCAGCAGTTTATCCTGGACACGGCGGAAGAATCAGCCCCAGCATTTT. Translating it yields CASSLSWTRRKNQPQHF.

The V and J genes are TRBV21-1 and TRBJ1-1; the D call of TRBD1 is as the table states it, not checked on the DNA. TRBV21-1 is a pseudogene locus. This CDR3 is 13 amino acids long. The CDR3 sequence: CASKGGTGAEAFF. DNA of the CDR3: TGTGCCAGCAAGGGCGGGACAGGGGCTGAAGCTTTCTTT.

The V call is TRBV7-8, the J call TRBJ2-5; 11 bases map to TRBD1. CDR3 length equals 13 residues. Looked up from germline, CDR1 is SGHVS and CDR2 is FQNEAQ. The V segment lost 5 bases and the J segment 4 bases; nucleotides outside the gene matches: 0. The CDR3 DNA follows: TGTGCCAGCAGCGGGACAGGGGGAGAGACCCAGTACTTC. Amino acids: CASSGTGGETQYF.

This chain joins TRBV7-3 and TRBJ2-7; TRBD2 agrees at 7 bases. In germline, CDR1 is SGHTA, CDR2 FQGTGA. The CDR3 length is 15 residues. After removal of 1 base from V and 3 bases from J, the junction contained 6 bases not matched to a gene. The CDR3, as DNA: TGTGCCAGCAGCTTAAGAAGCGGGAAGAACTACGAGCAGTACTTC. Its protein is CASSLRSGKNYEQYF.

The V and J genes are TRBV30 and TRBJ1-5; D perhaps matches TRBD1 (5 bases). From germline, CDR1 is GTSNPN and CDR2 SVGIG (reference sequence). The V and J ends lost 4 bases and 6 bases respectively, with 16 bases between them. CDR3 length equals 14 residues. CDR3 in amino acids: CAWTQGSEGQPQHF. The CDR3 DNA sequence: TGTGCCTGGACCCAGGGTTCAGAAGGTCAGCCCCAGCATTTT.

The gene calls are TRBV6-2 or TRBV6-3 and TRBJ1-6; D is perhaps TRBD1 (6 bases). The CDR3 is made up of 14 amino acids. V lost 4 bases and J 11 bases, leaving 15 bases between the germline ends. Germline V CDR1 and CDR2: MNHEY, SVGEGT. In DNA, the CDR3 is TGTGCCAGCAGTTCCAACCGGGACATTGCACCCCTCCACTTT. Residues: CASSSNRDIAPLHF.

This clone appeared a single time. The chain has TRBV6-5 and TRBJ1-6, with D perhaps TRBD1 (6 bases). V was pared by 6 bases and J by 7 bases, with 13 bases between. Germline loops: CDR1 MNHEY, CDR2 SVGAGI. This CDR3 spans 14 amino acids. The CDR3 DNA sequence: TGTGCCAGCAGCCACAGGGCTAGCAATTCACCCCTCCACTTT. Encoded protein: CASSHRASNSPLHF.

The chain joins TRBV7-2 to TRBJ2-7; 8 positions agree with TRBD2. Germline loops: CDR1 SGHTA, CDR2 FQGNSA. This CDR3 is 15 amino acids long. V shed 5 bases, J shed 3 bases, and the junction held 9 bases outside the gene matches. The CDR3, as DNA: TGTGCCAGCAGCAGACGCACTAGCGGAAACTACGAGCAGTACTTC. Protein sequence: CASSRRTSGNYEQYF.

V and J are TRBV6-5 and TRBJ2-3, with 9 bases fitting TRBD2. CDR1 and CDR2 from the germline V gene are MNHEY and SVGAGI. The length of the CDR3 is 16 residues. V lost 2 bases to trimming and J lost 4 bases; unmatched junction nucleotides: 7. The CDR3 sequence is CASSYQASGTADTQYF. The CDR3 nucleotides are TGTGCCAGCAGTTACCAGGCTAGCGGGACGGCAGATACGCAGTATTTT.

The chain carries TRBV6-5 and TRBJ2-1; 9 bases line up with TRBD2. Per the germline V gene, CDR1 is MNHEY and CDR2 is SVGAGI. Germline trimming cut 4 bases from V and 9 bases from J; bases unmatched to any gene: 7. The length of the CDR3 is 14 residues. The CDR3 bases are TGTGCCAGCAGTTTAGCGGGAGCGTCTGGTGAGCAGTTCTTC. Translating it yields CASSLAGASGEQFF.

This chain joins TRBV29-1 and TRBJ1-3, with D maybe TRBD1 (5 bases). Germline V gene lookup returns CDR1 SQVTM and CDR2 ANQGSEA. This CDR3 is built from 12 residues. The V and J ends lost 5 bases and 8 bases respectively, with 13 bases between them. CDR3 sequence: CSVHNAGDTIYF. CDR3 sequence (DNA): TGCAGCGTTCACAACGCGGGGGACACCATATATTTT.

The V gene is TRBV24-1, the J gene TRBJ2-1, with 8 bases aligning to TRBD2. V trimming: 7 bases; J trimming: 4 bases; junction bases outside the gene matches: 11. From germline, CDR1 is KGHDR and CDR2 SFDVKD. The CDR3 contains 16 residues. The CDR3 sequence is CATRSGIAGLYNEQFF. CDR3 sequence (DNA): TGTGCCACCAGATCGGGGATAGCGGGGTTGTACAATGAGCAGTTCTTC.

This chain joins TRBV18 and TRBJ1-3; 9 bases are a match to TRBD1. V shed 0 bases and J 0 bases; nucleotides not matched to a gene: 6. This CDR3 region has 18 residues. The germline V gene encodes CDR1 KGHSH and CDR2 LQKENI. The CDR3 protein is CASSPPGTGILSGNTIYF. CDR3 DNA sequence: TGTGCCAGCTCACCACCCGGGACAGGGATTCTCTCTGGAAACACCATATATTTT.

The rearrangement uses TRBV18 and TRBJ2-7, with D tentatively TRBD1 (6 bases). Deletions cut 3 bases from V and 6 bases from J, with 27 bases between. The CDR3 is 18 residues long. CDR1 is KGHSH and CDR2 is LQKENI in the germline V gene. The CDR3, as DNA: TGTGCCAGCTCACCGGACAGACGAGCACCCCTCTTCATCAGCGAGCAGTACGTC. Translation gives CASSPDRRAPLFISEQYV.

The gene calls are TRBV5-6 and TRBJ1-1; 10 bases are shared with TRBD1. This CDR3 region has 14 residues. CDR1 SGHDT and CDR2 YYEEEE come from the germline V gene. The V and J ends lost 2 bases and 11 bases, in that order; junction bases with no gene match: 9. This CDR3 reads CASSFFPEGQGAFF. CDR3 nucleotide sequence: TGTGCCAGCAGCTTCTTCCCCGAGGGACAGGGGGCTTTCTTT.

J is TRBJ2-5 and V is TRBV15; 8 bases match TRBD1. CDR3 length: 14 amino acids. Trimming removed 3 bases from V and 10 bases from J; junction bases left unmatched: 10. CDR1 is LNHNV and CDR2 is YYDKDF in the germline V gene (reference sequence). CDR3 protein: CATSSGQGGGDQYF. Written as DNA, the CDR3 is TGTGCCACCAGCAGTGGACAGGGTGGCGGGGACCAGTACTTC.

The chain is built from TRBV5-6 and TRBJ2-2; D gene uncertain. Trimming took off 4 bases at V and 1 base at J, with 2 bases between the two ends. The CDR3 is made up of 12 amino acids. The V gene's germline CDR1 is SGHDT and CDR2 YYEEEE. CDR3 DNA sequence: TGTGCCAGCAGCCTGAACACCGGGGAGCTGTTTTTT. Translating gives CASSLNTGELFF.

The chain is built from TRBV6-2 or TRBV6-3 and TRBJ2-1, with a weak D call TRBD2 (5 bases). Trimming took 6 bases from V and 0 from J, leaving 12 bases between them. The CDR3 covers 15 residues. CDR1 MNHEY and CDR2 SVGEGT come from the germline V gene. The CDR3 region is CASSQLAVSYNEQFF. The CDR3, as DNA: TGTGCCAGCAGCCAGCTAGCAGTCTCCTACAATGAGCAGTTCTTC.